A single sample gave rise to the 17 T cell receptor beta chains below, sequenced in a study of cytomegalovirus exposure and HLA in healthy donors. A multiplex PCR was run with 60 Vbeta primers and 13 Jbeta primers. The data were produced by immunoSEQ multiplex PCR, yet TCRdb's version contains in-frame clones alone and is incomplete. The sample shows roughly 160,000 clones, around 75% of them seen only once. Material for sequencing was PBMCs. The receptor set was obtained from a woman aged 40 to 50 in good health and CMV-seropositive.

V usage is TRBV7-8 and J usage is TRBJ2-1, with 11 nucleotides matching TRBD2. This CDR3 has 15 residues. V was pared by 7 bases and J by 3 bases, with 5 bases of the junction left unmatched. CDR1 and CDR2 from the germline V gene are SGHVS and FQNEAQ. The CDR3 region is CASKVLAGGYNEQFF. The CDR3 nucleotides are TGTGCCAGCAAAGTCCTAGCGGGAGGCTACAATGAGCAGTTCTTC.

This clone was observed a single time. This chain connects TRBV11-2 to TRBJ2-1; tentatively, D is TRBD1 (6 bases). V lost 0 bases and J 12 bases, leaving 9 bases between the germline ends. The CDR3 is 12 residues long. Germline values: CDR1 SGHAT, CDR2 FQNNGV. The CDR3 spells CASSLDLGAQFF. The CDR3, as DNA: TGTGCCAGCAGCTTAGATCTGGGGGCGCAGTTCTTC. Using reference TRBV11-2 and TRBJ2-1 for the parts outside the CDR3, the full variable domain is EAGVAQSPRYKIIEKRQSVAFWCNPISGHATLYWYQQILGQGPKLLIQFQNNGVVDDSQLPKDRFSAERLKGVDSTLKIQPAKLEDSAVYLCASSLDLGAQFFGPGTRLTVL.

This clone was recorded once. This sequence joins TRBV28 and TRBJ1-5; possible D gene TRBD1, 5 bases. Trimming stripped 0 bases from V and 5 bases from J, with 17 bases between. CDR1 and CDR2 from the germline V gene are MDHEN and SYDVKM. This CDR3 comprises 17 residues. This CDR3 is CASSLWGPGGVDQPQHF. Written as DNA, the CDR3 is TGTGCCAGCAGTTTATGGGGGCCGGGGGGAGTGGATCAGCCCCAGCATTTT.

The chain carries TRBV6-5 and TRBJ1-1, with TRBD1 identical over 8 bases. The CDR3 loop spans 15 amino acids. Germline values: CDR1 MNHEY, CDR2 SVGAGI. The junction had 8 bases not matched to a gene; V was cut back by 6 bases and J by 2 bases. CDR3 bases: TGTGCCAGCAGCCCCAGGACAGGGATAAACACTGAAGCTTTCTTT. Residues: CASSPRTGINTEAFF.

The V gene is TRBV20-1, the J gene TRBJ2-1, with 8 positions matching TRBD1. Losses at the gene ends were 6 bases for V and 7 bases for J; bases not matched to a gene: 2. Germline V gene data show CDR1 as DFQATT and CDR2 as SNEGSKA (reference sequence). The CDR3 has 11 residues. In nucleotides, the CDR3 is TGCAGTGCCAACAGGGGGAATGAGCAGTTCTTC. Translated: CSANRGNEQFF.

V usage is TRBV19 and J usage is TRBJ1-1; D call uncertain. This CDR3 has 12 amino acids. Trimming shortened V by 6 bases and J by 10 bases, and 15 bases separated the two germline ends. Germline V gene sequence: CDR1 LNHDA, CDR2 SQIVND (reference sequence). The CDR3 DNA is TGTGCCAGTAGCCTAAAACGGAGCGGAGCTTTCTTT. Its translation: CASSLKRSGAFF.

V gene TRBV7-2 combines with J gene TRBJ2-7; the match to TRBD1 covers 8 bases. The germline V gene has CDR1 SGHTA and CDR2 FQGNSA. V lost 5 bases and J lost 0; bases outside the gene matches: 3. The CDR3 sequence is 14 residues long. CDR3 region: CASSRQGSSYEQYF. The DNA of the CDR3 is TGTGCCAGCAGCCGACAGGGGAGCTCCTACGAGCAGTACTTC.

The rearrangement joins TRBV5-1 to TRBJ1-3, with D possibly TRBD1 on 5 matching bases. The V and J ends lost 0 bases and 2 bases respectively, with 12 bases between them. CDR3 length equals 16 residues. The germline CDR1 and CDR2 sequences are SGHRS and YFSETQ. The CDR3 loop is CASSLEGHLTGNTIYF. CDR3 in DNA: TGCGCCAGCAGCTTGGAAGGACATCTGACTGGAAACACCATATATTTT. Full variable domain (missing parts from reference TRBV5-1 and TRBJ1-3): KAGVTQTPRYLIKTRGQQVTLSCSPISGHRSVSWYQQTPGQGLQFLFEYFSETQRNKGNFPGRFSGRQFSNSRSEMNVSTLELGDSALYLCASSLEGHLTGNTIYFGEGSWLTVV.

This clone has just a few counts. The V call is TRBV27, the J call TRBJ1-2; D may be TRBD1 (5 bases). Germline CDR1 and CDR2: MNHEY and SMNVEV (reference sequence). Trimming removed 5 bases from V and 3 bases from J, with 19 bases in between. The CDR3 is 16 residues long. The CDR3 sequence: CASSPNRALGDYGYTF. The CDR3 DNA follows: TGTGCCAGCAGTCCGAATCGGGCCCTAGGGGACTATGGCTACACCTTC.

The CDR3 nucleotides are TGCGCCAGCAGTGAAGCAGGGGGGTACGAGCAGTACTTC. This gives the protein CASSEAGGYEQYF. The chain employs TRBV10-1 and TRBJ2-7, with D maybe TRBD1 (7 bases). Germline V gene data show CDR1 as WNHNN and CDR2 as SYGVQD (reference sequence). This CDR3 region has 13 residues. Between the trimmed V and J ends, which lost 3 bases and 4 bases, there was a span of 10 bases.

This rearrangement joins TRBV9 to TRBJ2-2; no clear D. V shed 0 bases and J shed 8 bases, with 14 bases lying between them. The CDR3 loop spans 15 amino acids. CDR1 is SGDLS and CDR2 is YYNGEE in the germline V gene. CDR3 coding DNA: TGTGCCAGCAGCGTAGGTTTCAGGAACGATGGGGAGCTGTTTTTT. It specifies CASSVGFRNDGELFF.

This clone was detected only once. This rearrangement joins TRBV4-1 to TRBJ2-7, with TRBD1 identical over 7 bases. Germline CDR1 MGHRA, CDR2 YSYEKL. There are 15 residues in the CDR3. V shed 4 bases and J 4 bases; nucleotides not matched to a gene: 10. The CDR3 is CASSRAGGIDYEQYF. The CDR3 nucleotides are TGCGCCAGCAGCCGCGCAGGGGGTATAGATTACGAGCAGTACTTC.

The V and J genes are TRBV1 and TRBJ2-7; TRBD2 is taken as the D call from the table, unchecked against the DNA. TRBV1 is a listed pseudogene. The CDR3 length is 15 residues. As DNA, the CDR3 is TGCACCAGCAGCCAAGCCGGTCTAGCGACCCACGAGCAGTACTTC. Amino acids: CTSSQAGLATHEQYF.

The genes are TRBV12-5 and TRBJ1-2; D is unresolved. V shed 1 base and J shed 5 bases, with 11 bases lying between them. CDR1 and CDR2 from the germline V gene are LGHNT and FRNRAP. The CDR3 runs 14 residues. CDR3 nucleotides: TGTGCTAGTGGTTTGGCAAGGTCAGGATATGGCTACACCTTC. The encoded protein is CASGLARSGYGYTF.

This clone was observed a single time. The CDR3 region has the DNA TGTGCCAGCAGTTTATCGGCAGGAGGTACCGGGGAGCTGTTTTTT. As protein: CASSLSAGGTGELFF. The V call is TRBV27, the J call TRBJ2-2; D perhaps matches TRBD2 (5 bases). Germline V CDR1 and CDR2: MNHEY, SMNVEV (reference sequence). This CDR3 contains 15 residues. The V gene lost 0 bases and the J gene lost 5 bases, with 10 bases spanning the gap.

J is TRBJ2-2 and V is TRBV28; D is perhaps TRBD2 (6 bases). V shed 5 bases and J shed 3 bases, with 22 bases lying between them. This CDR3 has 18 residues. Germline loops: CDR1 MDHEN, CDR2 SYDVKM. The chain's CDR3 is CASSPRTTKTWDTGELFF. Written as DNA, the CDR3 is TGTGCCAGCAGTCCAAGGACTACCAAAACATGGGACACCGGGGAGCTGTTTTTT.

The CDR3 here is CASSSGPFGYGYTF. DNA for the CDR3: TGTGCCAGCAGTTCAGGGCCCTTTGGCTATGGCTACACCTTC. The genes are TRBV28 and TRBJ1-2; tentatively, D is TRBD1 (5 bases). The V gene's germline CDR1 is MDHEN and CDR2 SYDVKM. The CDR3 loop spans 14 amino acids. The V end lost 4 bases, the J end lost 4 bases, and 13 bases lay between the germline ends.